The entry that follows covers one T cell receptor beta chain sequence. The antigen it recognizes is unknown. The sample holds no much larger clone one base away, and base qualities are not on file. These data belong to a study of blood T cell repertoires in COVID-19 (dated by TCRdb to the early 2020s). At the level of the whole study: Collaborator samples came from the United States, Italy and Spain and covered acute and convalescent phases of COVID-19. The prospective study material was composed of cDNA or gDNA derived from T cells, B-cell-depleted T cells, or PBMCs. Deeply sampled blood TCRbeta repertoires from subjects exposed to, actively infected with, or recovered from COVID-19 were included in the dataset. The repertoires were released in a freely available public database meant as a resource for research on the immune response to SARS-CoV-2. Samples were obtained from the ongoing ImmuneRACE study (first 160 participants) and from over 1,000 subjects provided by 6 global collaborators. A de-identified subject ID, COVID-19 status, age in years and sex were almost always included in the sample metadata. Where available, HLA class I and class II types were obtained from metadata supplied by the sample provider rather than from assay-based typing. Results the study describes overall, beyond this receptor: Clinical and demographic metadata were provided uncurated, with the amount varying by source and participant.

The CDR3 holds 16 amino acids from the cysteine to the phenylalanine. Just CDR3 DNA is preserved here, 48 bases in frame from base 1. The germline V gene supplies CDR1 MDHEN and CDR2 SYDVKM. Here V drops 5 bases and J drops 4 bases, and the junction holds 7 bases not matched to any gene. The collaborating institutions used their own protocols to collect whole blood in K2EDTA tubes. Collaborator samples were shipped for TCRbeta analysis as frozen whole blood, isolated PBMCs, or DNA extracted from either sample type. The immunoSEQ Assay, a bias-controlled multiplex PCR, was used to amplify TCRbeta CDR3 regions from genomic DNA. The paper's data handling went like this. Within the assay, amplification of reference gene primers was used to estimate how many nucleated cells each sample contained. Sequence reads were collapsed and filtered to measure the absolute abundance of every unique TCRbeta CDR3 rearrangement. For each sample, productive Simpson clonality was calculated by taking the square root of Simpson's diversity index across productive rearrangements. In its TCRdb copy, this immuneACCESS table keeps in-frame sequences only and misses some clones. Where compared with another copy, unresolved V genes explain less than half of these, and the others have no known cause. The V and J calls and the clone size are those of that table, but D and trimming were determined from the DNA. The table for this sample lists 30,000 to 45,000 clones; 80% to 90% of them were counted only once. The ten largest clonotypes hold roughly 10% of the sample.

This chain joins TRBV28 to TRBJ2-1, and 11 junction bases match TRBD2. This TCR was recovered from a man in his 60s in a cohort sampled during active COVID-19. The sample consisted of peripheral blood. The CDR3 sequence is CASSLLIAGGYNEQFF. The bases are TGTGCCAGCAGTCTCCTAATAGCGGGAGGGTACAATGAGCAGTTCTTC.